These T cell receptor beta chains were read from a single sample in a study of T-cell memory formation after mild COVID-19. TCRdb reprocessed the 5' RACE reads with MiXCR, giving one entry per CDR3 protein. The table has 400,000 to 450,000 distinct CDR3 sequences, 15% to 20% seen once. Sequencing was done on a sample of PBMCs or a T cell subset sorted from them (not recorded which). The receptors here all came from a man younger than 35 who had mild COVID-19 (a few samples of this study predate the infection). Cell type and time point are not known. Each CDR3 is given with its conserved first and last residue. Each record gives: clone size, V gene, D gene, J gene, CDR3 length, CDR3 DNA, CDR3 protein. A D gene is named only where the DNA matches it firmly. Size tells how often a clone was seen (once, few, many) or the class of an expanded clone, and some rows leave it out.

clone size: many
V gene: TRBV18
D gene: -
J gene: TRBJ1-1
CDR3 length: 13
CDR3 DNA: TGTGCCAGCTCACCCACATTAAACACTGAAGCTTTCTTT
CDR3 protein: CASSPTLNTEAFF

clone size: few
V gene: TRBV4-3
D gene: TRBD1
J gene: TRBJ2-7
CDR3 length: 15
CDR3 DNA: TGCGCCAGCAGCCAAGGAAGGGACAGCCCCTACGAGCAGTACTTC
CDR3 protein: CASSQGRDSPYEQYF

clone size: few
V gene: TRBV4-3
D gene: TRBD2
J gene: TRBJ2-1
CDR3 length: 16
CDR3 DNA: TGCGCCAGCAGCCGAGTAGCGGGGGGGCGGAATGAAGAGCAGTTCTTC
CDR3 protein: CASSRVAGGRNEEQFF

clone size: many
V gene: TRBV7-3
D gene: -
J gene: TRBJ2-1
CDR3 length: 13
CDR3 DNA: TGTGCCAGCAGCTTCGAGGGAAACAATGAGCAGTTCTTC
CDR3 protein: CASSFEGNNEQFF

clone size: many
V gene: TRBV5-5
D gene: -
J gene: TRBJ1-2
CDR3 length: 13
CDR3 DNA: TGTGCCAGCAGCCTGGGACCGCTCTATGGCTACACCTTC
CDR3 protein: CASSLGPLYGYTF

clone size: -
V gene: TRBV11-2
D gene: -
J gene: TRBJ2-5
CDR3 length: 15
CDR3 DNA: TGTGCCAGCAGCTTAGAACGGGGCTTCAAAGAGACCCAGTACTTC
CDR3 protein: CASSLERGFKETQYF

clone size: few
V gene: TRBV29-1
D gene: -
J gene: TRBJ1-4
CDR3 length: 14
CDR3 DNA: TGCAGCGTTGAATTGGGGACGGGAAATGAAAAACTGTTTTTT
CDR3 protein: CSVELGTGNEKLFF

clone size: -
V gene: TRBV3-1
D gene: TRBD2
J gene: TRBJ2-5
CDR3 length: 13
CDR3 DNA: TGTGCCAGCACCTACGGGACTAGCGAGACCCAGTACTTC
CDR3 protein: CASTYGTSETQYF

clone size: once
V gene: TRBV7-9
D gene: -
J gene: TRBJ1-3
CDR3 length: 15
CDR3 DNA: TGTGCCAGCAGCTTAACTGCGGGGGCTGGAAACACCATATATTTT
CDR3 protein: CASSLTAGAGNTIYF

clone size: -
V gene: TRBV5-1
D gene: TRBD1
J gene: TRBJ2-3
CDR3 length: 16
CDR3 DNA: TGCGCCAGCAGCTTGCCGAAGTCAGGGGGAGAGGATACGCAGTATTTT
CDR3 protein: CASSLPKSGGEDTQYF

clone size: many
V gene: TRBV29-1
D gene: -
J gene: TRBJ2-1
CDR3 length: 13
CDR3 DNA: TGCAGCGTTGCTCCGCGATTCAACAATGAGCAGTTCTTC
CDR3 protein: CSVAPRFNNEQFF

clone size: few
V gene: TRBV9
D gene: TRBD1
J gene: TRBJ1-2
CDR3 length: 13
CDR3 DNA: TGTGCCAGCAGCGTAGCACCAGGGGGTGGCTACACCTTC
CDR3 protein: CASSVAPGGGYTF

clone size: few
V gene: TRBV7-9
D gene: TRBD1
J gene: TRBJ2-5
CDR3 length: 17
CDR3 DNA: TGTGCCAGCAGCCATGTCGGACAGGGGATTCTTCAAGAGACCCAGTACTTC
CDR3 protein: CASSHVGQGILQETQYF

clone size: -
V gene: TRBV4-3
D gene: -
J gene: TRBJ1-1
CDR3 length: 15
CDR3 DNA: TGCGCCAGCAGCCAAGAAGGCAGGGGGAACACTGAAGCTTTCTTT
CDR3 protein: CASSQEGRGNTEAFF

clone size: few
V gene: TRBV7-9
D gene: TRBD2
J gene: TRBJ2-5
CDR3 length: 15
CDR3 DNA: TGTGCCAGCAGCCCGGACACCCTGGGAGGGGAGACCCAGTACTTC
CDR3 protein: CASSPDTLGGETQYF

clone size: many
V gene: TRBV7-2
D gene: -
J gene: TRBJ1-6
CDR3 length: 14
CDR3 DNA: TGTGCCAGCAGCTTATTCCCCAGGGACTCACCCCTCCACTTT
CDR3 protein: CASSLFPRDSPLHF

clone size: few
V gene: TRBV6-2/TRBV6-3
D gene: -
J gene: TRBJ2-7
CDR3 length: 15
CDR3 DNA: TGTGCCAGCAGTTACGCAGGCCATCTTACTTACGAGCAGTACTTC
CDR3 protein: CASSYAGHLTYEQYF

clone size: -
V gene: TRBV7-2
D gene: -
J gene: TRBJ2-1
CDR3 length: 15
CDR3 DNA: TGTGCCAGCAACAAGGGGCGGAGCTCCTACAATGAGCAGTTCTTC
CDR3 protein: CASNKGRSSYNEQFF

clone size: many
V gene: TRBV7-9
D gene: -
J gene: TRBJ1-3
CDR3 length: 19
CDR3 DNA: TGTGCCAGCAGCTTAGATCCCCTCGGACGTCGAAGCTCTGGAAACACCATATATTTT
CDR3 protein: CASSLDPLGRRSSGNTIYF

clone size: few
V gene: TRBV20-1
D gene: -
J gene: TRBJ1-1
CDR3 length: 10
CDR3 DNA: TGCAGTGCTAGTGAGGCTGAAGCTTTCTTT
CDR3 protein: CSASEAEAFF

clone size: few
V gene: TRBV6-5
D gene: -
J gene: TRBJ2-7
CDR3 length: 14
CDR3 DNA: TGTGCCAGCAGTTACTCAGAAGGAGGGTACGAGCAGTACTTC
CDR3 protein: CASSYSEGGYEQYF

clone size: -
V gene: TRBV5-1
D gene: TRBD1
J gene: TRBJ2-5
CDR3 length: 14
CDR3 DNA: TGCGCCAGCAGAGCCGGGACAGGGGACGAGACCCAGTACTTC
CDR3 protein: CASRAGTGDETQYF